The rows below give T cell receptor beta chains drawn from one sample of a study of CD8+ T cells in alopecia areata. Method: immunoSEQ multiplex PCR; TCRdb's copy keeps in-frame clones and lacks some. The table records some 20,000 clones, around 67% of them present only once. The sequencing input was CD4+ Tregs sorted from blood. Receptor source: a human donor with alopecia areata. CDR3s include the opening cysteine and the closing phenylalanine or tryptophan. D genes are given only for firm matches. Size is stated for part of the rows, as once, few or many counts, or as a class when the clone is expanded.

j_call clone_size d_call v_call cdr3_nt cdr3_aa
TRBJ2-2 NA NA TRBV5-1 TGCGCCAGCAGCCAGAGGGTATTTGAGTCCGGGGAGCTGTTTTTT CASSQRVFESGELFF
TRBJ1-6 NA TRBD1 TRBV14 TGTGCCAGCAGCCGACTTGATTACAGGGGGGGAAATTCACCCCTCCACTTT CASSRLDYRGGNSPLHF
TRBJ1-1 NA NA TRBV6-1 TGTGCCAGCAGTGTCGCATTGGGGGCGGGGAACACTGAAGCTTTCTTT CASSVALGAGNTEAFF
TRBJ1-5 NA NA TRBV19 TGTGCCAGTAGTATAGATCTGGAACAAGGAGTACCCCAGCATTTT CASSIDLEQGVPQHF
TRBJ1-3 few NA TRBV7-2 TGTGCCAGCAGCTTAGCGAAGGGTGCTGGAAACACCATATATTTT CASSLAKGAGNTIYF
TRBJ2-5 NA TRBD1 TRBV6-1 TGTGCCACACGGGGTACAGGGGTACGTGGGGAGACCCAGTACTTC CATRGTGVRGETQYF
TRBJ2-3 NA NA TRBV20-1 TGCAGTGATCCCGCTACGCAGTATTTT CSDPATQYF
TRBJ1-2 NA TRBD1 TRBV6-6 TGTGCCAGCAGACGGGGGGAGGGGGCGGACTATGGCTACACCTTC CASRRGEGADYGYTF
TRBJ2-5 NA TRBD2 TRBV19 TGTGCCAGTGCGGTGTTGGCGGGGGGGCCGGGGACCCAGTACTTC CASAVLAGGPGTQYF
TRBJ2-7 NA TRBD1 TRBV18 TGTGCCAGCTCCCTCGGGACAGGTGGACTCTACGAGCAGTACTTC CASSLGTGGLYEQYF
TRBJ1-3 NA TRBD1 TRBV29-1 TGCAGCGTTGACACAGGGGGCCAGTCTGGAAACACCATATATTTT CSVDTGGQSGNTIYF
TRBJ1-6 NA NA TRBV10-3 TGTGCCATCAGCGAAAATGGACAGTCTTATAATTCACCCCTCCACTTT CAISENGQSYNSPLHF
TRBJ2-1 once NA TRBV7-8 TGTGCCAGCAGGCCCTACGAGGGTTGGGAGCAGTTCTTC CASRPYEGWEQFF
TRBJ2-3 NA TRBD1 TRBV28 TGTGCCAGCAGTCCACAGGGGTCTTACACAGATACGCAGTATTTT CASSPQGSYTDTQYF
TRBJ1-4 NA TRBD1 TRBV30 TGTGCCTGGAGTATGGGACAGGGGTATGAAAAACTGTTTTTT CAWSMGQGYEKLFF
TRBJ2-7 few TRBD2 TRBV5-1 TGCGCCAGCAGCTTGGCCGGGGGGGATCGGAGATACGAGCAGTACTTC CASSLAGGDRRYEQYF
TRBJ2-5 few NA TRBV20-1 TGCAGTGTCCCAGGGCAGTACTTC CSVPGQYF
TRBJ1-1 NA NA TRBV10-1 TGCGCCACTCCCGGACAGCACCCATTACTGAACACTGAAGCTTTCTTT CATPGQHPLLNTEAFF
TRBJ2-6 NA NA TRBV9 TGTGCCAGCAGCGTTTCCTTAGGATCACAACACTCTGGGGCCAACGTCCTGACTTTC CASSVSLGSQHSGANVLTF
TRBJ1-1 few NA TRBV7-9 TGTGCCAGCAGCTTAGTAGGCATCTCGGTACGTGCGAACACTGAAGCTTTCTTT CASSLVGISVRANTEAFF
TRBJ2-1 NA NA TRBV5-1 TGCGCCAGCGCCGGGTCCCTAGGAAATGAGCAGTTCTTC CASAGSLGNEQFF
TRBJ2-1 NA TRBD2 TRBV7-9 TGTGCCAGCAGCTCGCCGGGACTAGCATCCAATGAGCAGTTCTTC CASSSPGLASNEQFF
TRBJ2-4 NA NA TRBV11-2 TGTGCCAGCAGCTTTGGAACAGGGGCCAAAAACATTCAGTACTTC CASSFGTGAKNIQYF
TRBJ1-5 NA NA TRBV27 TGTGCCAGCAGCACAGGGAACAATCAGCCCCAGCATTTT CASSTGNNQPQHF
TRBJ1-2 NA NA TRBV7-9 TGTGCCAGCAGCTTTAGTGGCACAATATCGTCCGGCGGCTACACCTTC CASSFSGTISSGGYTF
TRBJ2-2 NA TRBD2 TRBV5-1 TGCGCCAGCAGCTCTGGACTAGCGGGAGGGCCGCAGAACACCGGGGAGCTGTTTTTT CASSSGLAGGPQNTGELFF
TRBJ2-1 NA TRBD2 TRBV7-9 TGTGCCAGCAGCCCCCCGACCGGGACTAGCGGGAGGGTCCGGCAGTTCTTC CASSPPTGTSGRVRQFF
TRBJ1-4 NA TRBD1 TRBV11-3 TGTGCCAGCAGCATAAGACAGGGGGCTCGTCTAAAACTGTTTTTT CASSIRQGARLKLFF
TRBJ2-7 NA TRBD1 TRBV2 TGTGCCACCGAAGGGGGCAGAGGGGCCTACGAGCAGTACTTC CATEGGRGAYEQYF
TRBJ2-7 few NA TRBV7-6 TGTGCCAGCAGCTTTGGGGCAGGGAACGAGCAGTACTTC CASSFGAGNEQYF
TRBJ2-3 few TRBD1 TRBV4-1 TGCGCCAGCGCTAAAACCGGGACAGGGAAAGTCACAGATACGCAGTATTTT CASAKTGTGKVTDTQYF
TRBJ2-6 NA NA TRBV15 TGTGCCACCAGCAGAGATCTTTCCCAGAGGGCGGGGGCCAACGTCCTGACTTTC CATSRDLSQRAGANVLTF
TRBJ2-1 few NA TRBV6-6 TGTGCCAGCAGTTACTCGTTGGGTACTGAGCAGTTCTTC CASSYSLGTEQFF
TRBJ2-1 few TRBD1 TRBV11-2 TGTGCCAGCAGCTCCGGGACAGGGGTCGGCAGGGAGCAGTTCTTC CASSSGTGVGREQFF
TRBJ2-7 medium-sized TRBD2 TRBV7-9 TGTGCCAGCAGCGCCCAACTAGCGGGAGTCTACGAGCAGTACTTC CASSAQLAGVYEQYF
TRBJ1-2 once NA TRBV6-5 TGTGCCAGCAGTTACCCAGGCTTCTATGGCTACACCTTC CASSYPGFYGYTF
TRBJ2-3 few NA TRBV30 TGTGCCTGGAGTGTAGCGTATACGCAGTATTTT CAWSVAYTQYF
TRBJ1-5 NA NA TRBV19 TGTGCCAGTAGTTCGGTTCGCAATCAGCCCCAGCATTTT CASSSVRNQPQHF
TRBJ2-3 NA NA TRBV4-1 TGCGCCAGCAGCCAACCGACCCAATCAGCCACAGATACGCAGTATTTT CASSQPTQSATDTQYF
TRBJ2-2 few TRBD1 TRBV10-3 TGTGCCATCAGTGCGGGACAGGGGGATCCGGGGACCGGGGAGCTGTTTTTT CAISAGQGDPGTGELFF
TRBJ1-1 NA TRBD1 TRBV9 TGTGCCAGCAGCGGCGGACAGGGAGAAGCGAACACTGAAGCTTTCTTT CASSGGQGEANTEAFF